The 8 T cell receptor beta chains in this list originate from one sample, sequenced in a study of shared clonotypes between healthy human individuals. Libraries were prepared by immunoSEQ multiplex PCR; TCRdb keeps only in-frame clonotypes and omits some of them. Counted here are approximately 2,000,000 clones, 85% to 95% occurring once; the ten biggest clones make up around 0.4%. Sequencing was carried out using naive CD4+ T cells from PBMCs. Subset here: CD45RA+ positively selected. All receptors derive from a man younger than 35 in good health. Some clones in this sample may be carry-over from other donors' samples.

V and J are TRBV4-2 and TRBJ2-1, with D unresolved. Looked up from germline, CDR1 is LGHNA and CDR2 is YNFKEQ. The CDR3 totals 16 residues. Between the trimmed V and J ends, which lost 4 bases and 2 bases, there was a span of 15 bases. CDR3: CASSPRFDTTYNEQFF. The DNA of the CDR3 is TGTGCCAGCAGCCCCCGTTTCGATACGACCTACAATGAGCAGTTCTTC.

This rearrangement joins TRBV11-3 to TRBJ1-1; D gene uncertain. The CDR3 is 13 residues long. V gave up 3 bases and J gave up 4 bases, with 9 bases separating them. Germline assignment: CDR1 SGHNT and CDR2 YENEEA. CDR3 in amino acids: CASSFTDGTEAFF. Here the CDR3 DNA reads TGTGCCAGCAGCTTTACAGACGGCACTGAAGCTTTCTTT.

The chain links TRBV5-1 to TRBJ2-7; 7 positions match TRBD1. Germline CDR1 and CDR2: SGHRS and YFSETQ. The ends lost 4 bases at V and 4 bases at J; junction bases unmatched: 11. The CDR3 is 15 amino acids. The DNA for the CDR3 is TGCGCCAGCAGCAAACCACAGGGGATAGATTACGAGCAGTACTTC. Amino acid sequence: CASSKPQGIDYEQYF. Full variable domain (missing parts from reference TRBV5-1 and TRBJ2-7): KAGVTQTPRYLIKTRGQQVTLSCSPISGHRSVSWYQQTPGQGLQFLFEYFSETQRNKGNFPGRFSGRQFSNSRSEMNVSTLELGDSALYLCASSKPQGIDYEQYFGPGTRLTVT.

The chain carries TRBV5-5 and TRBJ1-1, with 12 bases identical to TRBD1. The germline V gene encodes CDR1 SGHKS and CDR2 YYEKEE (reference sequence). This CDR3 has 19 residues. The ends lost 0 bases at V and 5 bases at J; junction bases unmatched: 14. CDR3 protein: CASSLGTRGQGAPGTEAFF. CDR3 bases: TGTGCCAGCAGCTTGGGGACTAGGGGACAGGGGGCCCCGGGGACTGAAGCTTTCTTT.

The CDR3 coding sequence is TGTGCCAGCAGCCCCCCTGGCGACACTGAAGCTTTCTTT. Its protein product is CASSPPGDTEAFF. V is TRBV7-2 and J is TRBJ1-1, with unresolved D. Germline V gives CDR1 SGHTA, CDR2 FQGNSA. This CDR3 has 13 residues. Trimming took off 5 bases at V and 3 bases at J, with 10 bases between the two ends.

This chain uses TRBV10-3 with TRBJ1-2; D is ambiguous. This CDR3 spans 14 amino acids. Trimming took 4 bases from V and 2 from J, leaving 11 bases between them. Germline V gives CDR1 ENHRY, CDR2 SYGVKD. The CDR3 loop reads CAISVTLGNYGYTF. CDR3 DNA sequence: TGTGCCATCAGTGTAACGCTGGGGAACTATGGCTACACCTTC.

DNA of the CDR3: TGTGCCAGCTCACCATTTAGGGGGAACAATGAGCAGTTCTTC. This gives the protein CASSPFRGNNEQFF. The chain employs TRBV18 and TRBJ2-1; TRBD1 is a possible D gene (6 bases). The CDR3 totals 14 residues. The V end was cut by 2 bases, the J end by 5 bases, with 10 bases between. Germline CDR1 reads KGHSH; CDR2 reads LQKENI.

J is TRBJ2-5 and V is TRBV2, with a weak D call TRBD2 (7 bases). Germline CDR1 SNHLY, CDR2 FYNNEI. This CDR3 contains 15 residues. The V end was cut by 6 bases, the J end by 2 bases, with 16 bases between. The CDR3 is CASSAEGGDQETQYF. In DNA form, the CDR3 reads TGTGCCAGCAGCGCCGAAGGGGGGGATCAAGAGACCCAGTACTTC.